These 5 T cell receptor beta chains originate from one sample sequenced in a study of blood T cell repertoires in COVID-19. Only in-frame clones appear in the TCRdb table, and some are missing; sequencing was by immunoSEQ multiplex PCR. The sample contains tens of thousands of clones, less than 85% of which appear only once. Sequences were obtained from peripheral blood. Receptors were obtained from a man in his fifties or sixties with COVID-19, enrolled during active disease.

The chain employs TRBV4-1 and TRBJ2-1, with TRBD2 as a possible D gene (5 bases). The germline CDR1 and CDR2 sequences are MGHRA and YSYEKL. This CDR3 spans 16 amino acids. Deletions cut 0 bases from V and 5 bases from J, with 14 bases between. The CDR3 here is CASSQDPPGRDNEQFF. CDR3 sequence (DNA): TGCGCCAGCAGCCAAGATCCCCCGGGGAGAGACAATGAGCAGTTCTTC.

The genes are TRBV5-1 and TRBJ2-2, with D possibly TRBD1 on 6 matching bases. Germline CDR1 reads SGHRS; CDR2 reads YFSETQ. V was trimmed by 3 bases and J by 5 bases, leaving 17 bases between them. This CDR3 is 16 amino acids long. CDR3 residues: CASSSKQGGSTGELFF. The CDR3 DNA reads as TGCGCCAGCAGCTCGAAACAAGGGGGTAGTACCGGGGAGCTGTTTTTT.

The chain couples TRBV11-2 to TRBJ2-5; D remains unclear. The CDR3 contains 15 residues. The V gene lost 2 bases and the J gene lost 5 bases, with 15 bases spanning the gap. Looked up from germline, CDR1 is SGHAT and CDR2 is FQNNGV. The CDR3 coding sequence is TGTGCCAGCAGCTTAATCGTCCGGAGAAGGGAGACCCAGTACTTC. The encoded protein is CASSLIVRRRETQYF.

CDR3 DNA sequence: TGTGCCAGCAGTACGACTAGCGGGGTCTTCGATACGCAGTATTTT. Protein: CASSTTSGVFDTQYF. The chain couples TRBV6-5 to TRBJ2-3; TRBD2 agrees at 11 bases. CDR3 length: 15 amino acids. Per germline, CDR1 MNHEY and CDR2 SVGAGI. V dropped 5 bases and J dropped 6; count of bases not matched to a gene: 7.

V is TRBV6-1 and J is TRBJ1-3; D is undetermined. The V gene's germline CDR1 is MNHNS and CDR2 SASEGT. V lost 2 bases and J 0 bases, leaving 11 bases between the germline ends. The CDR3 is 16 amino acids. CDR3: CASSESVGSSGNTIYF. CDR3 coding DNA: TGTGCCAGCAGTGAATCGGTGGGCTCCTCTGGAAACACCATATATTTT.